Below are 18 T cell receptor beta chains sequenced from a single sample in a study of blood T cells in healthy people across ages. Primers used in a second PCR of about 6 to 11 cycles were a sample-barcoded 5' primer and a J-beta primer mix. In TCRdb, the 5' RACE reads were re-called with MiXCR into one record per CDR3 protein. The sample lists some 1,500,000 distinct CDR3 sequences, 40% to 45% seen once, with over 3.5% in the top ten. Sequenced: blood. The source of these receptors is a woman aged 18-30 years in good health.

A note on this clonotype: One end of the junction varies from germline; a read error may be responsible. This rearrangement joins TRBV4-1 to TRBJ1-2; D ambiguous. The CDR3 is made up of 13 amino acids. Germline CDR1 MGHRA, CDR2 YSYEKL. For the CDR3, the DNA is TGCGCCAGCAGTCGGACGACTAACTATGGCCACACCTTC. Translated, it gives CASSRTTNYGHTF.

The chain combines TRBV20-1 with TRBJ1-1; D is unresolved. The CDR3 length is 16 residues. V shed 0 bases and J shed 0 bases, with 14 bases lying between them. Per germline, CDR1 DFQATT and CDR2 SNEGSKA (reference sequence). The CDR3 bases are TGCAGTGCTAGAGATCATGGAGATACCATGAACACTGAAGCTTTCTTT. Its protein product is CSARDHGDTMNTEAFF.

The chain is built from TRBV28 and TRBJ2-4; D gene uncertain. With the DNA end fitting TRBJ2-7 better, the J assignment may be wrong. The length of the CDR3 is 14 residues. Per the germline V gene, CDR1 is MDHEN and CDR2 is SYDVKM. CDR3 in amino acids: CASSFETDKYEQYF. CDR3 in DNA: TGTGCCAGCAGTTTTGAGACGGATAAGTACGAGCAGTACTTC.

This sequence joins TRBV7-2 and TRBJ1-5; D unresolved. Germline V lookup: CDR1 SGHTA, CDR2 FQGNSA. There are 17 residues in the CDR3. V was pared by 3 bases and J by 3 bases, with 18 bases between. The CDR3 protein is CASSLGTADDPNQPQHF. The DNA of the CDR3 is TGTGCCAGCAGCTTGGGCACAGCCGATGACCCCAATCAGCCCCAGCATTTT. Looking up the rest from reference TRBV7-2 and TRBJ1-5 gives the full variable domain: GAGVSQSPSNKVTEKGKDVELRCDPISGHTALYWYRQSLGQGLEFLIYFQGNSAPDKSGLPSDRFSAERTGGSVSTLTIQRTQQEDSAVYLCASSLGTADDPNQPQHFGDGTRLSIL.

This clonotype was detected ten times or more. The chain's CDR3 is CASSSRDSYEQYF. CDR3 DNA: TGTGCCAGCAGTTCCCGGGACAGCTACGAGCAGTACTTC. This chain connects TRBV12-3 or TRBV12-4 to TRBJ2-7; TRBD1 matches 7 bases. Germline trimming cut 4 bases from V and 3 bases from J; bases unmatched to any gene: 3. The CDR3 consists of 13 residues.

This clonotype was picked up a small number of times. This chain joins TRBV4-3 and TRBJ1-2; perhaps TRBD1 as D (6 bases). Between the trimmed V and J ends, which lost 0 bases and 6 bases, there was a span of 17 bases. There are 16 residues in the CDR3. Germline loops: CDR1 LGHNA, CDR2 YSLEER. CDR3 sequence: CASSQDRRGLDNGYTF. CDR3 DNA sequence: TGCGCCAGCAGCCAAGATCGGCGGGGGCTCGACAATGGCTACACCTTC.

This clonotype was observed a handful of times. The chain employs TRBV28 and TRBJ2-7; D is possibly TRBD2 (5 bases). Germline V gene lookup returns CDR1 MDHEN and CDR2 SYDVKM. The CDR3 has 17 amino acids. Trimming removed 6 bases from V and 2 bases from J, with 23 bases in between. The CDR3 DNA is TGTGCCAGCAGCTCCCTTACGGGGTTGGGATTAACCTACGAGCAGTACTTC. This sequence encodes CASSSLTGLGLTYEQYF.

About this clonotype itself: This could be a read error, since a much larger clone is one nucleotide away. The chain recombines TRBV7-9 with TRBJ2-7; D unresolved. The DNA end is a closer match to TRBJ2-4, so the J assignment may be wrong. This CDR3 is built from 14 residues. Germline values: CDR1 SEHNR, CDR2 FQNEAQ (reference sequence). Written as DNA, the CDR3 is TGTGCCAGCAGCTTAGGGGTAGCCAAAACCATTCAGTACTTC. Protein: CASSLGVAKTIQYF.

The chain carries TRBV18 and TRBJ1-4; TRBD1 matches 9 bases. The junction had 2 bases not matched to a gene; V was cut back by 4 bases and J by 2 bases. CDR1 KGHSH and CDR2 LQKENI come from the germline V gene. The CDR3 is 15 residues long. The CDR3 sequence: CASSRGQGTNEKLFF. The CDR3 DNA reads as TGTGCCAGCTCACGAGGACAGGGGACTAATGAAAAACTGTTTTTT.

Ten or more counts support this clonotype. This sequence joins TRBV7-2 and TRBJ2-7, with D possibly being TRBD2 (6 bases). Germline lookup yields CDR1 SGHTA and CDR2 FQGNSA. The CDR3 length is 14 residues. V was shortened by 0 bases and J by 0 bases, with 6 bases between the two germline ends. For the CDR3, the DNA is TGTGCCAGCAGCTTAGCGGAGGGCTCCTACGAGCAGTACTTC. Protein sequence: CASSLAEGSYEQYF.

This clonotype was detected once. Here the CDR3 reads CASSSRASGGFAGELFF. Here the CDR3 DNA reads TGTGCCAGCAGCTCTAGGGCTAGCGGGGGGTTCGCCGGGGAGCTGTTTTTT. The J gene is TRBJ2-2, the V gene TRBV11-3; 11 bases fit TRBD2. Germline CDR1 is SGHNT and CDR2 is YENEEA. CDR3 length: 17 amino acids. With V trimmed by 4 bases and J by 6 bases, 10 bases remained unmatched.

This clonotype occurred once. CDR3 bases: TGCGCCAGCAGCTTCCGGAACAGAGCCACAGATACGCAGTATTTT. It codes for CASSFRNRATDTQYF. This rearrangement joins TRBV5-1 to TRBJ2-3; D remains ambiguous. Germline V CDR1 and CDR2: SGHRS, YFSETQ. The CDR3 length is 15 residues. Trimming shortened V by 2 bases and J by 2 bases, and 12 bases separated the two germline ends.

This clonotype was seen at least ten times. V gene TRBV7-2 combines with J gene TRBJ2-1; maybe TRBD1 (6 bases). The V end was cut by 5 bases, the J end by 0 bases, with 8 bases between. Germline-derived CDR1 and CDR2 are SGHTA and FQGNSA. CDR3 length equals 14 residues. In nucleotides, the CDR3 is TGTGCCAGCAGCCGGGACAACTCCTACAATGAGCAGTTCTTC. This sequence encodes CASSRDNSYNEQFF.

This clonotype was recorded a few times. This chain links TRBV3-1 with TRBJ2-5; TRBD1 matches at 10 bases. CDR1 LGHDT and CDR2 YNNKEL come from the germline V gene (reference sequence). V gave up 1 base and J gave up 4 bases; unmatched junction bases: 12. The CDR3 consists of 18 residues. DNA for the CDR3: TGTGCCAGCAGCCAAGGATCTGTTTGGACAGGGGGTCCAGAGACCCAGTACTTC. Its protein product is CASSQGSVWTGGPETQYF.

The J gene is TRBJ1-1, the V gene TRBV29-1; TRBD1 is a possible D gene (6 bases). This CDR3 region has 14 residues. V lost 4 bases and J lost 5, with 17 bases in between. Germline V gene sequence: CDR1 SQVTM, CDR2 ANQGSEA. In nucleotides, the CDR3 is TGCAGCGTTGCAAGCCGACAGGCAGAAACTGAAGCTTTCTTT. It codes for CSVASRQAETEAFF.

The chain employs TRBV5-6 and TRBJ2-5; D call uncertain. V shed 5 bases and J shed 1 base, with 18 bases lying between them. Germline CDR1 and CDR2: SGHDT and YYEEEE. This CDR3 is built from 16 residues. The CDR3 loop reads CASSLSVVRIQETQYF. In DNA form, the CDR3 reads TGTGCCAGCAGTCTTTCCGTGGTGAGGATCCAAGAGACCCAGTACTTC.

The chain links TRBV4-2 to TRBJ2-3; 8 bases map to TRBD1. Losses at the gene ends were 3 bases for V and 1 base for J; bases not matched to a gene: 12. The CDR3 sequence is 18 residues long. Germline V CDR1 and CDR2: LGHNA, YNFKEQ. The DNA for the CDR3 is TGTGCCAGCAGCCACCCCGCAGGGGGCACTTTGGGCACAGATACGCAGTATTTT. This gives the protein CASSHPAGGTLGTDTQYF.

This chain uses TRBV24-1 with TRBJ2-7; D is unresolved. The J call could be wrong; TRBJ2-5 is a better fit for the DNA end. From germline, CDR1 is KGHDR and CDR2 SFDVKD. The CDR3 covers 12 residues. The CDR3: CATSDFRETQYF. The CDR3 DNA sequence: TGTGCCACCAGTGATTTCCGGGAGACCCAGTACTTC.